The 32 T cell receptor beta chains below come from one sample, sequenced in a study of cytomegalovirus exposure and HLA in healthy donors. Use of 60 Vbeta and 13 Jbeta primers characterized the PCR. Some clones are missing from TCRdb's copy, which holds only in-frame ones; the method was immunoSEQ multiplex PCR. The table shows around 150,000 clones, with over 75% occurring only once. Specimen: PBMCs. The receptors derive from a man aged 18 to 30 in good health and CMV-seropositive.

V and J are TRBV7-3 and TRBJ2-5, with D tentatively TRBD2 (7 bases). Germline CDR1 SGHTA, CDR2 FQGTGA. V lost 1 base and J lost 5, with 20 bases in between. CDR3 length: 17 residues. The CDR3 sequence is CASSLRGGGRREETQYF. The CDR3, as DNA: TGTGCCAGCAGCTTAAGGGGCGGGGGCCGACGAGAGGAGACCCAGTACTTC.

The chain combines TRBV11-2 with TRBJ1-3, with 8 bases that match TRBD1. The CDR3 length is 17 residues. The germline gives CDR1 SGHAT, CDR2 FQNNGV. With 4 bases clipped from V and 4 bases from J, the junction kept 12 bases outside the gene matches. In DNA, the CDR3 is TGTGCCAGCAGCTCCGTAACCGGGACAGGCTACGGAAACACCATATATTTT. Its protein product is CASSSVTGTGYGNTIYF.

About this clone itself: The junction does not match germline at one end; this may be a read error. The CDR3 region is CASSQEGSGGFVF. As DNA, the CDR3 is TGCGCCAGCAGCCAAGAAGGTAGCGGGGGCTTCGTCTTC. J is TRBJ2-1 and V is TRBV4-1, with 9 bases aligning to TRBD2. The CDR3 has 13 residues. The germline V gene has CDR1 MGHRA and CDR2 YSYEKL.

The chain combines TRBV6-1 with TRBJ1-1, with 7 bases identical to TRBD1. CDR1 is MNHNS, CDR2 SASEGT, per germline. The CDR3 has 13 amino acids. Losses at the gene ends were 7 bases for V and 4 bases for J; bases not matched to a gene: 6. The CDR3 is CASTTGESTEAFF. The CDR3 DNA follows: TGTGCCAGCACTACAGGGGAAAGCACTGAAGCTTTCTTT.

This rearrangement joins TRBV6-5 to TRBJ2-1, with TRBD2 matching 14 bases. CDR1 is MNHEY, CDR2 SVGAGI, per germline. After removal of 11 bases from V and 8 bases from J, the junction contained 5 bases not matched to a gene. This CDR3 region has 13 residues. The CDR3 coding sequence is TGTGCCGCCGGGACTAGCGGGGGATATGAGCAGTTCTTC. Translation: CAAGTSGGYEQFF.

The V call is TRBV2, the J call TRBJ1-6; D call uncertain. This CDR3 has 11 amino acids. In germline, CDR1 is SNHLY, CDR2 FYNNEI. V was trimmed by 5 bases and J by 12 bases, leaving 8 bases between them. CDR3 amino acids: CASSLREPLHF. The CDR3 DNA sequence: TGTGCCAGCAGTCTCCGGGAACCCCTCCACTTT.

This clone was seen a handful of times. This chain uses TRBV19 with TRBJ2-5; perhaps TRBD1 as D (5 bases). The end of the DNA is better explained by TRBJ2-7, so the J call may be wrong. The V gene's germline CDR1 is LNHDA and CDR2 SQIVND (reference sequence). The CDR3 extends over 15 amino acids. The CDR3 DNA reads TGTGCCACCACTCCTGACAGTTCCTCCTCCTACGAGCAGTACTTC. This gives the protein CATTPDSSSSYEQYF.

The V call is TRBV19, the J call TRBJ2-2; TRBD2 might be the D (6 bases). The V end was cut by 3 bases, the J end by 5 bases, with 10 bases between. Germline CDR1 and CDR2: LNHDA and SQIVND (reference sequence). The CDR3 runs to 14 residues. Written as DNA, the CDR3 is TGTGCCAGTAGTATCTGGGCGGGGACCGGGGAGCTGTTTTTT. This gives the protein CASSIWAGTGELFF.

The rearrangement joins TRBV30 to TRBJ1-1, with D unclear. Germline CDR1 GTSNPN, CDR2 SVGIG (reference sequence). Trimming pared 1 base from V and 5 bases from J, leaving 8 bases between. CDR3 length: 12 amino acids. This chain's CDR3 is CAWSEGSTEAFF. As DNA, the CDR3 is TGTGCCTGGAGTGAAGGGAGTACTGAAGCTTTCTTT.

The V gene is TRBV25-1, the J gene TRBJ1-2, with a possible D match to TRBD1 (5 bases). Per germline, CDR1 MGHDK and CDR2 SYGVNS. The CDR3 is made up of 13 amino acids. Trimming took 4 bases from V and 3 from J, leaving 9 bases between them. CDR3 sequence (DNA): TGTGCCAGCAGTGTAGGCAGGGACTATGGCTACACCTTC. This sequence encodes CASSVGRDYGYTF.

This sequence joins TRBV2 and TRBJ1-4, with D tentatively TRBD1 (6 bases). The CDR3 has 12 residues. Trimming shortened V by 7 bases and J by 7 bases, and 10 bases separated the two germline ends. Germline V CDR1 and CDR2: SNHLY, FYNNEI. The CDR3 coding sequence is TGTGCCAGCACTACAGGGACTGAAAAACTGTTTTTT. Residues: CASTTGTEKLFF.

V is TRBV12-5 and J is TRBJ1-1; no definite D call. This CDR3 region has 15 residues. Looked up from germline, CDR1 is LGHNT and CDR2 is FRNRAP. V was clipped by 5 bases and J by 3 bases, with 16 bases between them. This CDR3 reads CASGLAYEVDTEAFF. CDR3 DNA sequence: TGTGCTAGTGGTCTTGCTTATGAGGTGGACACTGAAGCTTTCTTT.

This chain uses TRBV5-8 with TRBJ2-7, with TRBD2 matching over 8 bases. Germline V CDR1 and CDR2: SGHTS, YDEGEE. The CDR3 has 15 amino acids. J lost 6 bases, V lost 0 bases, and 8 bases had no gene match. CDR3 DNA sequence: TGTGCCAGCAGCTTGGTCGCGGGGGGCCCTGGCGAGCAGTACTTC. This sequence encodes CASSLVAGGPGEQYF.

The chain is built from TRBV4-3 and TRBJ1-1; tentative D call: TRBD1 (5 bases). Germline V gene data show CDR1 as LGHNA and CDR2 as YSLEER. V was shortened by 4 bases and J by 3 bases, with 18 bases between the two germline ends. This CDR3 is 16 amino acids long. The CDR3 protein is CASSREGFVFDTEAFF. CDR3 DNA: TGCGCCAGCAGCCGGGAGGGGTTTGTATTTGACACTGAAGCTTTCTTT.

This clone was observed a single time. The chain recombines TRBV4-1 with TRBJ2-3, with 10 bases that match TRBD1. Germline V gene sequence: CDR1 MGHRA, CDR2 YSYEKL. The CDR3 totals 15 residues. V lost 3 bases, J lost 3 bases, and 3 bases stayed unmatched. The DNA for the CDR3 is TGCGCCAGCAGCCACAGACAGGGGGCGACAGATACGCAGTATTTT. Translated: CASSHRQGATDTQYF.

The chain carries TRBV10-3 and TRBJ2-7; D might be TRBD2 (7 bases). CDR3 length: 16 residues. The germline V gene has CDR1 ENHRY and CDR2 SYGVKD. V was shortened by 3 bases and J by 0 bases, with 15 bases between the two germline ends. The CDR3 DNA is TGTGCCATCAGTGATGTGTACGGGGGGCTCTCCTACGAGCAGTACTTC. It specifies CAISDVYGGLSYEQYF.

This rearrangement joins TRBV5-1 to TRBJ1-6; the D is unclear. The CDR3 covers 15 residues. Germline values: CDR1 SGHRS, CDR2 YFSETQ. Trimming took 0 bases from V and 14 from J, leaving 18 bases between them. Written as DNA, the CDR3 is TGCGCCAGCAGCTTGGTGGAGGTCAAGGGTGGATCCCTCCACTTT. Translating gives CASSLVEVKGGSLHF.

This clone has just one count. The chain's CDR3 is CASSDRQGAMYYGYTF. The CDR3 nucleotides are TGTGCCAGCAGCGACCGACAGGGGGCTATGTACTATGGCTACACCTTC. The chain carries TRBV7-9 and TRBJ1-2, with 10 bases matching TRBD1. Germline V gene lookup returns CDR1 SEHNR and CDR2 FQNEAQ (reference sequence). V was clipped by 5 bases and J by 3 bases; unmatched bases: 9. The CDR3 contains 16 residues.

This rearrangement joins TRBV7-2 to TRBJ1-5, with a weak D call TRBD1 (5 bases). Germline values: CDR1 SGHTA, CDR2 FQGNSA. The V end lost 5 bases, the J end lost 5 bases, and 16 bases lay between the germline ends. The CDR3 is 15 residues long. The CDR3 sequence is CASSPLGGGDQPQHF. CDR3 coding DNA: TGTGCCAGCAGCCCCCTGGGCGGGGGGGATCAGCCCCAGCATTTT.

The V gene is TRBV30, the J gene TRBJ2-5; tentatively, D is TRBD2 (5 bases). The CDR3 is 12 amino acids. The germline gives CDR1 GTSNPN, CDR2 SVGIG (reference sequence). V was clipped by 2 bases and J by 4 bases, with 8 bases between them. CDR3 residues: CAWSSTRETQYF. CDR3 bases: TGTGCCTGGAGTTCTACTAGAGAGACCCAGTACTTC.

The chain employs TRBV6-1 and TRBJ1-1; 9 bases fit TRBD1. CDR1 MNHNS and CDR2 SASEGT come from the germline V gene. The CDR3 runs to 15 residues. V dropped 4 bases and J dropped 7; count of bases not matched to a gene: 10. The CDR3 loop is CASSVQDRGPYEAFF. The CDR3 DNA reads TGTGCCAGCAGTGTTCAGGACAGGGGACCTTATGAAGCTTTCTTT.

This chain connects TRBV7-2 to TRBJ2-7; 11 bases agree with TRBD1. The J segment lost 6 bases and the V segment lost 6 bases, leaving 10 bases of the junction unmatched. The CDR3 contains 15 residues. Per the germline V gene, CDR1 is SGHTA and CDR2 is FQGNSA. Written as DNA, the CDR3 is TGTGCCAGCAGTTTCTCGGGACAGGGGGGCGGCGAGCAGTACTTC. Translated, it gives CASSFSGQGGGEQYF.

CDR3 bases: TGTGCCAGCAGTTACAGGAAGGGACTAGGCCCTCTGGAGCAGTTCTTC. It is translated as CASSYRKGLGPLEQFF. J is TRBJ2-1 and V is TRBV6-6; 8 nucleotides match TRBD2. J gave up 10 bases and V 2 bases, and 13 bases lay outside the gene matches. Germline assignment: CDR1 MNHNY and CDR2 SVGAGI (reference sequence). CDR3 size: 16 residues.

The chain links TRBV5-6 to TRBJ2-5, with a possible D match to TRBD1 (6 bases). Per germline, CDR1 SGHDT and CDR2 YYEEEE. V lost 2 bases and J lost 14, with 25 bases in between. The CDR3 consists of 15 residues. DNA for the CDR3: TGTGCCAGCAGCTTTGGGGGCAGGGGCCAAGAGACCTTCTACTTC. Its translation: CASSFGGRGQETFYF.

The V gene is TRBV19, the J gene TRBJ2-3; TRBD1 is a possible D gene (5 bases). The CDR3 runs 10 residues. Germline assignment: CDR1 LNHDA and CDR2 SQIVND (reference sequence). V lost 9 bases, J lost 5 bases, and 6 bases lay in between. The CDR3 here is CASQGDTQYF. As DNA, the CDR3 is TGTGCCAGCCAGGGAGATACGCAGTATTTT.

This clone appeared a few times. The rearrangement uses TRBV7-9 and TRBJ2-7; maybe TRBD1 (5 bases). Trimming shortened V by 2 bases and J by 0 bases, and 8 bases separated the two germline ends. The germline V gene encodes CDR1 SEHNR and CDR2 FQNEAQ (reference sequence). This CDR3 has 14 residues. The CDR3 sequence is CASSLLQGSYEQYF. Here the CDR3 DNA reads TGTGCCAGCAGCTTACTCCAGGGCTCCTACGAGCAGTACTTC.

This sequence joins TRBV15 and TRBJ2-3, with D tentatively TRBD1 (6 bases). This CDR3 spans 16 amino acids. Germline CDR1 LNHNV, CDR2 YYDKDF (reference sequence). The V gene lost 2 bases and the J gene lost 1 base, with 13 bases spanning the gap. The CDR3, as DNA: TGTGCCACCAGCAGAACCCCGGGACACCGCACAGATACGCAGTATTTT. It codes for CATSRTPGHRTDTQYF.

This chain uses TRBV7-9 with TRBJ2-7, with 9 positions matching TRBD1. J was trimmed by 5 bases and V by 5 bases; bases with no gene match: 7. This CDR3 is 14 amino acids long. Per germline, CDR1 SEHNR and CDR2 FQNEAQ (reference sequence). The CDR3 sequence is CASSKTGGKNEQYF. The CDR3 DNA reads TGTGCCAGCAGCAAAACAGGGGGCAAGAACGAGCAGTACTTC.

The chain is built from TRBV6-5 and TRBJ1-2, with D tentatively TRBD1 (5 bases). The CDR3 has 14 residues. The germline V and J ends were trimmed by 0 bases and 7 bases, with 12 bases remaining between them. Germline loops: CDR1 MNHEY, CDR2 SVGAGI. Here the CDR3 DNA reads TGTGCCAGCAGTTACTCCCAGGGAATAGGTGGCTACACCTTC. Translating gives CASSYSQGIGGYTF.

This chain joins TRBV7-2 and TRBJ1-2; D gene unclear. Germline-derived CDR1 and CDR2 are SGHTA and FQGNSA. The V gene lost 3 bases and the J gene lost 8 bases, with 10 bases spanning the gap. The CDR3 has 12 residues. This chain's CDR3 is CASSLAEGGYTF. The CDR3 region has the DNA TGTGCCAGCAGCTTGGCTGAGGGCGGCTACACCTTC.

The chain carries TRBV6-5 and TRBJ2-3; 7 nucleotides agree with TRBD2. V was clipped by 0 bases and J by 4 bases; unmatched bases: 7. The CDR3 has 16 residues. The V gene's germline CDR1 is MNHEY and CDR2 SVGAGI. CDR3 region: CASSYSIIAGADTQYF. For the CDR3, the DNA is TGTGCCAGCAGTTACTCGATTATAGCGGGCGCAGATACGCAGTATTTT.

V is TRBV5-1 and J is TRBJ1-3, with D unresolved. V shed 0 bases and J shed 0 bases, with 7 bases lying between them. This CDR3 has 15 amino acids. The germline V gene encodes CDR1 SGHRS and CDR2 YFSETQ. CDR3 loop: CASSLGSSSGNTIYF. The CDR3 coding sequence is TGCGCCAGCAGCTTGGGGAGCTCCTCTGGAAACACCATATATTTT.